This TCR beta chain was recovered during a study of early T cells in non-severe SARS-CoV-2 infection. The sample holds a few counts of this clonotype. TCRdb analysed the 5' RACE reads with MiXCR anew, one entry per CDR3 protein. The sample lists tens of thousands of distinct CDR3 sequences, roughly an eighth occurring once. The J segment lost 0 bases and the V segment lost 5 bases, leaving 6 bases of the junction unmatched. The CDR3 covers 15 residues. Germline lookup yields CDR1 DFQATT and CDR2 SNEGSKA (reference sequence). The chain combines TRBV20-1 with TRBJ2-2; 7 bases map to TRBD1. This clonotype was obtained from an adult who was a healthcare worker with PCR-confirmed SARS-CoV-2 infection or an uninfected control (not recorded which). What was sequenced was whole blood. The CDR3 DNA reads as TGCAGTGCTCACCGACAGGGTGCGAACACCGGGGAGCTGTTTTTT. This encodes CSAHRQGANTGELFF.